A single sample gave rise to the 14 T cell receptor beta chains below, sequenced in a study of shared clonotypes between healthy human individuals. TCRdb keeps only in-frame clones here, not all; method: immunoSEQ multiplex PCR. The table lists fewer than 600,000 clones, 70% to 80% of them singletons. The specimen sequenced was PBMCs. All receptors come from a woman aged 40 to 50 in good health. Some clones in this sample may be carry-over from other donors' samples.

This clone was seen ten or more times. The same CDR3 also results from other DNA sequences found in this sample. The rearrangement links TRBV27 to TRBJ1-3; D uncertain. The germline V and J ends were trimmed by 4 bases and 0 bases, with 10 bases remaining between them. Per the germline V gene, CDR1 is MNHEY and CDR2 is SMNVEV (reference sequence). The CDR3 totals 15 residues. CDR3 region: CASSSRRSSGNTIYF. CDR3 coding DNA: TGTGCCAGCAGTTCCCGCCGCTCCTCTGGAAACACCATATATTTT.

The table lists this clone with many counts. The rearrangement uses TRBV6-1 and TRBJ2-3; D is perhaps TRBD2 (6 bases). The CDR3 spans 16 residues. The ends were cut back, 3 bases at V and 3 bases at J, with 16 bases in the middle. Germline loops: CDR1 MNHNS, CDR2 SASEGT. The CDR3 reads CASSEGLGGPTDTQYF. The CDR3, as DNA: TGTGCCAGCAGTGAGGGATTGGGAGGACCGACAGATACGCAGTATTTT.

In DNA, the CDR3 is TGTGCCAGCAGTACCCACAGGGGTTCGGTCTATGGCTACACCTTC. It is translated as CASSTHRGSVYGYTF. The chain combines TRBV28 with TRBJ1-2; 7 nucleotides align to TRBD1. This CDR3 spans 15 amino acids. Germline CDR1 MDHEN, CDR2 SYDVKM. Germline trimming cut 5 bases from V and 4 bases from J; bases unmatched to any gene: 10.

The rearrangement links TRBV28 to TRBJ2-1; D gene uncertain. The CDR3 runs to 11 residues. Germline V gene lookup returns CDR1 MDHEN and CDR2 SYDVKM. V was trimmed by 6 bases and J by 9 bases, leaving 9 bases between them. The chain's CDR3 is CASRDVVEQFF. CDR3 coding DNA: TGTGCCAGCAGGGACGTTGTTGAGCAGTTCTTC.

The rearrangement uses TRBV6-1 and TRBJ2-1; 11 nucleotides align to TRBD2. V lost 8 bases and J lost 6; bases outside the gene matches: 6. This CDR3 spans 14 amino acids. Germline assignment: CDR1 MNHNS and CDR2 SASEGT. CDR3 residues: CASFGLAGPNEQFF. The CDR3 region has the DNA TGTGCCAGCTTTGGACTAGCGGGCCCCAATGAGCAGTTCTTC.

The rearrangement uses TRBV28 and TRBJ1-2; tentatively, D is TRBD1 (6 bases). Germline CDR1 is MDHEN and CDR2 is SYDVKM. V lost 6 bases and J 8 bases, leaving 19 bases between the germline ends. There are 14 residues in the CDR3. CDR3 sequence (DNA): TGTGCCAGCAGAGGGGACGCGGGGGGCCGAGGCTACACCTTC. Its translation is CASRGDAGGRGYTF.

This chain uses TRBV5-1 with TRBJ2-2; D could derive from TRBD1 or TRBD2 (5 bases each). CDR1 is SGHRS and CDR2 is YFSETQ in the germline V gene. The V end lost 7 bases, the J end lost 6 bases, and 16 bases lay between the germline ends. CDR3 length equals 14 residues. The CDR3 region is CASGGRMEAGELFF. The CDR3, as DNA: TGCGCCAGCGGGGGACGGATGGAAGCCGGGGAGCTGTTTTTT.

The chain joins TRBV5-1 to TRBJ2-6; TRBD1 aligns across 7 bases. The CDR3 is 18 residues long. With V trimmed by 1 base and J by 0 bases, 7 bases remained unmatched. Germline values: CDR1 SGHRS, CDR2 YFSETQ. CDR3 DNA sequence: TGCGCCAGCAGCTTGAGAAGGGGGCCAGGCTCTGGGGCCAACGTCCTGACTTTC. It yields the protein CASSLRRGPGSGANVLTF. The variable domain in full, with the rest retrieved from reference TRBV5-1 and TRBJ2-6, is KAGVTQTPRYLIKTRGQQVTLSCSPISGHRSVSWYQQTPGQGLQFLFEYFSETQRNKGNFPGRFSGRQFSNSRSEMNVSTLELGDSALYLCASSLRRGPGSGANVLTFGAGSRLTVL.

This sequence joins TRBV2 and TRBJ2-7; D not resolved. The CDR3 is made up of 12 amino acids. The V end lost 5 bases, the J end lost 5 bases, and 10 bases lay between the germline ends. Germline lookup yields CDR1 SNHLY and CDR2 FYNNEI. The CDR3 nucleotides read TGTGCCAGCAGTAGTCAAGTGAACGAGCAGTACTTC. Amino acid sequence: CASSSQVNEQYF.

This rearrangement joins TRBV2 to TRBJ2-7; 7 bases map to TRBD1. Germline lookup yields CDR1 SNHLY and CDR2 FYNNEI. V shed 8 bases, J shed 2 bases, and the junction held 3 bases outside the gene matches. This CDR3 is 12 amino acids long. This chain's CDR3 is CASRDSPYEQYF. The CDR3 nucleotides read TGTGCCAGCCGGGACAGCCCCTACGAGCAGTACTTC.

The chain recombines TRBV4-1 with TRBJ2-7, with D perhaps TRBD1 (5 bases). CDR1 MGHRA and CDR2 YSYEKL come from the germline V gene. This CDR3 comprises 14 residues. Trimming took 3 bases from V and 2 from J, leaving 11 bases between them. The CDR3 DNA reads TGCGCCAGCAGCCACATGACAGTAGCCTACGAGCAGTACTTC. This sequence encodes CASSHMTVAYEQYF.

This clone is a singleton in its sample. This chain links TRBV5-4 with TRBJ2-7, with D possibly being TRBD1 (5 bases). CDR3 length equals 15 residues. Germline assignment: CDR1 SGHNT and CDR2 YYREEE (reference sequence). V dropped 1 base and J dropped 0 bases, with 11 bases sitting between them. The CDR3 region is CASSLYGRASYEQYF. CDR3 in DNA: TGTGCCAGCAGCTTGTACGGCAGGGCCTCCTACGAGCAGTACTTC.

This clone was detected only a few times. The rearrangement uses TRBV28 and TRBJ1-1, with unresolved D. Germline V lookup: CDR1 MDHEN, CDR2 SYDVKM. The CDR3 sequence is 13 residues long. Trimming took 6 bases from V and 1 from J, leaving 9 bases between them. The CDR3 DNA is TGTGCCAGCAGCACCACACGGAACACTGAAGCTTTCTTT. It encodes CASSTTRNTEAFF.

This sequence joins TRBV7-2 and TRBJ1-5; D is unclear. V dropped 5 bases and J dropped 5 bases, with 7 bases sitting between them. Germline values: CDR1 SGHTA, CDR2 FQGNSA. This CDR3 spans 12 amino acids. Here the CDR3 DNA reads TGTGCCAGCAGCCGCCAGGATCAGCCCCAGCATTTT. It is translated as CASSRQDQPQHF.